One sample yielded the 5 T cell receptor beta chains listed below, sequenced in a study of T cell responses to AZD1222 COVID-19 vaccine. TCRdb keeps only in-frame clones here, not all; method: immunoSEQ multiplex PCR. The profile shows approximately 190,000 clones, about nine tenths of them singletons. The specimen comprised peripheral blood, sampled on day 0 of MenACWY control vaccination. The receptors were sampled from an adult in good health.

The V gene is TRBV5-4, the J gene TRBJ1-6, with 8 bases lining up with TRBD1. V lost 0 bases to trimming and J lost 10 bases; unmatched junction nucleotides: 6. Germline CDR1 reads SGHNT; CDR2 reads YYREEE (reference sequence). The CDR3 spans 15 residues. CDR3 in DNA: TGTGCCAGCAGCTTGGTTACAGGGGGACAGTCACCCCTCCACTTT. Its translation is CASSLVTGGQSPLHF.

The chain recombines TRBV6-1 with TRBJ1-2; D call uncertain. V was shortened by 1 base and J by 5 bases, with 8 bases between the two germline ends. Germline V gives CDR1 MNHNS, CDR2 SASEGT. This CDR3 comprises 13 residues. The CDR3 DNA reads TGTGCCAGCAGTGAAGGACGGTCTTATGGCTACACCTTC. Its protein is CASSEGRSYGYTF.

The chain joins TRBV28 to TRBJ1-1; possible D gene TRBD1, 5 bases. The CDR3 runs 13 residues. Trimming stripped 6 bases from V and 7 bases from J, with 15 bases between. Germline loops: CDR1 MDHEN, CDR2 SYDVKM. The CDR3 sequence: CASRMQGGGEAFF. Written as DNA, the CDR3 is TGTGCCAGCAGGATGCAGGGAGGTGGTGAAGCTTTCTTT.

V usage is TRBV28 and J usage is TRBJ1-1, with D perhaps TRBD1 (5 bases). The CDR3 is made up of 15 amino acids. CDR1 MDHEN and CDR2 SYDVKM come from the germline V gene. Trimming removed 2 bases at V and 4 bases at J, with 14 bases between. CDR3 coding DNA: TGTGCCAGCAGTTTAAGGTCCGGGGCCACCACTGAAGCTTTCTTT. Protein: CASSLRSGATTEAFF.

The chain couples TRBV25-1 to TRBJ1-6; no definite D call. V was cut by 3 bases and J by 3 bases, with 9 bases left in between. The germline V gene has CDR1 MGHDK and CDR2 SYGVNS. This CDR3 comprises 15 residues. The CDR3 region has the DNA TGTGCCAGCAGTGATCCGACCGTCTATAATTCACCCCTCCACTTT. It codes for CASSDPTVYNSPLHF.